The T cell receptor beta chain under discussion was sequenced for a study of cytomegalovirus exposure and HLA in healthy donors. At the level of the study: Roughly 80 million unique TCRs from HLA-typed donors made up an early data release.

It was with 60 Vbeta and 13 Jbeta primers that the PCR ran. TCRdb keeps only in-frame clones here, not all; method: immunoSEQ multiplex PCR. The table shows around 150,000 clones, with 65% to 80% occurring only once. This CDR3 is 13 amino acids long. The V gene's germline CDR1 is MNHEY and CDR2 SMNVEV (reference sequence). Trimming removed 4 bases from V and 3 bases from J; junction bases left unmatched: 2. This clone was counted between two and nine times. The genes are TRBV27 and TRBJ2-5; TRBD1 agrees at 7 bases. The specimen was PBMCs. The receptor's source is a human donor in good health. Here the CDR3 DNA reads TGTGCCAGCAGTTCGGGACAGAAAGAGACCCAGTACTTC. Residues: CASSSGQKETQYF.